The TCR beta chain under discussion was sequenced for a study of technical replicates of blood from several donors. TCRdb's table, derived via immunoSEQ multiplex PCR, lists solely in-frame clones and lacks some. Found here are around 68,000 clones, 95% to 97% of them singletons; the top ten hold about 0.31%. Source material: T cells isolated from PBMCs. This clonotype was sampled from a human donor in good health.

CDR3 amino acids: CASSIFQGSSYEQYF. The CDR3 nucleotides read TGTGCCAGTAGTATTTTTCAGGGCAGCTCCTACGAGCAGTACTTC. The V and J genes are TRBV19 and TRBJ2-7; tentatively, D is TRBD1 (5 bases). Trimming took 3 bases from V and 0 from J, leaving 12 bases between them. Germline V gives CDR1 LNHDA, CDR2 SQIVND (reference sequence). This CDR3 has 15 residues.